The TCR beta chain described here comes from a study of T cells in Graves' hyperthyroidism and ophthalmopathy. Whole-study findings and limits: In blood, most of the thyroid clonotypes expanded above 0.001 were also present.

Amplification of TCR beta CDR3 regions used RNA as the template. HTBI primers were used for first-round RT-PCR of the TCR CDR3. TCRdb reprocessed the multiplex PCR reads with MiXCR, giving one entry per CDR3 protein. The sample lists about 550,000 distinct CDR3 sequences; less than 25% were seen once. Across 18 months, stable Graves' hyperthyroidism was marked by no progression to ophthalmopathy. PBMCs were collected from an approximately 9.4 ml volume of fresh peripheral blood. At least ten counts were recorded for this clonotype. Its cognate antigen is unknown. Trimming cost V 1 base and J 1 base, with 19 bases left between them. Germline CDR1 is DFQATT and CDR2 is SNEGSKA (reference sequence). The CDR3 is 17 amino acids.

The clonotype originates from a young man with Graves' hyperthyroidism. The rearrangement links TRBV20-1 to TRBJ1-1, with a tentative D call TRBD1 (5 bases). Sequencing was performed on blood. The CDR3 spells CSARVVREGRANTEAFF. The CDR3 region has the DNA TGCAGTGCTAGAGTCGTAAGGGAGGGCAGGGCGAACACTGAAGCTTTCTTT.